This T cell receptor (beta chain) was identified in a study of blood T cells in healthy people across ages. Broader study findings: More naive CD4+ cells and higher diversity marked long-lived donors relative to aged donors.

Germline lookup yields CDR1 SGHTA and CDR2 FQGNSA. The CDR3 length is 15 residues. It was with a sample-barcoded 5' primer and a J-beta primer mix that a second PCR of roughly 7 to 11 cycles was run. A template-switch adaptor containing 12 random nucleotides labeled each cDNA molecule. In TCRdb, the 5' RACE reads were re-called with MiXCR into one record per CDR3 protein. The table includes about 600,000 distinct CDR3 sequences, around half detected once. Worth noting for this clonotype: The antigen remains unidentified. A junction boundary mismatches the germline segment, possibly from a read error.

In each sample, at least 6.5 million PBMCs were isolated. The TCR was taken from a man at least 80 years old in good health. The J gene is TRBJ2-7, the V gene TRBV7-2; 7 bases align to TRBD1. The source material was blood. The CDR3 DNA reads TGTGCCAGCAGCTACCAAGGGGGCGAGGGAGAGACCCAGTATTTC. Its translation: CASSYQGGEGETQYF.